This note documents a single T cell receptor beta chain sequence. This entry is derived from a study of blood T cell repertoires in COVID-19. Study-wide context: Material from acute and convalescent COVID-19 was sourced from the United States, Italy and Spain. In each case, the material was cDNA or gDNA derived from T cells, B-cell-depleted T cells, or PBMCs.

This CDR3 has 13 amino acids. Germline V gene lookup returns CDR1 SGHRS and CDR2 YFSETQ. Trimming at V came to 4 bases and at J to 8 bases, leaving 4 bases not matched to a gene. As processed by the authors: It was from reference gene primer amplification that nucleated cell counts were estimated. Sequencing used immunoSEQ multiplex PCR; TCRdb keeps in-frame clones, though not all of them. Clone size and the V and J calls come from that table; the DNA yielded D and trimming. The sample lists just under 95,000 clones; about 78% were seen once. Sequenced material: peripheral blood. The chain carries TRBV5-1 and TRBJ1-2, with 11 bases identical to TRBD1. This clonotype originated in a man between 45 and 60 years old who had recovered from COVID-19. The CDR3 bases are TGCGCCAGCAGCAGGACAGGGGGCCGGGGCTACACCTTC. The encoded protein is CASSRTGGRGYTF. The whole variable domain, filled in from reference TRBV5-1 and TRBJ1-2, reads KAGVTQTPRYLIKTRGQQVTLSCSPISGHRSVSWYQQTPGQGLQFLFEYFSETQRNKGNFPGRFSGRQFSNSRSEMNVSTLELGDSALYLCASSRTGGRGYTFGSGTRLTVV.